What follows are 16 T cell receptor beta chains derived from one specimen sequenced in a study of cytomegalovirus exposure and HLA in healthy donors. It was with 60 Vbeta and 13 Jbeta primers that the PCR ran. TCRdb's copy holds only in-frame clones and misses some; the assay was immunoSEQ multiplex PCR. The data hold around 130,000 clones, with about 85% observed a single time. The sample was PBMCs. The origin of the receptors is a woman aged 25 to 45 in good health and CMV-seropositive.

For this clone: Germline is not matched at one junction end, which may reflect a read error. CDR3 DNA sequence: TGTGCCGGCAGCGGGAGTAGGGATGAGCAGTTCTTC. Protein product: CAGSGSRDEQFF. J is TRBJ2-1 and V is TRBV7-9, with 8 bases fitting TRBD2. The CDR3 contains 12 residues. CDR1 SEHNR and CDR2 FQNEAQ come from the germline V gene (reference sequence). Full variable domain (missing parts from reference TRBV7-9 and TRBJ2-1): DTGVSQNPRHKITKRGQNVTFRCDPISEHNRLYWYRQTLGQGPEFLTYFQNEAQLEKSRLLSDRFSAERPKGSFSTLEIQRTEQGDSAMYLCAGSGSRDEQFFGPGTRLTVL.

The genes are TRBV5-1 and TRBJ1-6; 8 nucleotides align to TRBD1. V lost 1 base and J lost 6; bases outside the gene matches: 6. Germline V gene sequence: CDR1 SGHRS, CDR2 YFSETQ. This CDR3 comprises 16 residues. The CDR3 sequence is CASSLYTGGLNSPLHF. The CDR3 nucleotides are TGCGCCAGCAGCTTGTATACAGGGGGTCTTAATTCACCCCTCCACTTT.

This sequence joins TRBV5-8 and TRBJ2-1, with TRBD1 matching 7 bases. Trimming at V came to 2 bases and at J to 5 bases, leaving 10 bases not matched to a gene. Per germline, CDR1 SGHTS and CDR2 YDEGEE. This CDR3 spans 16 amino acids. CDR3 coding DNA: TGTGCCAGCAGCTTCCTCGTTGACAGGGACAACAATGAGCAGTTCTTC. Translated, it gives CASSFLVDRDNNEQFF.

The chain combines TRBV9 with TRBJ2-3, with D unresolved. The length of the CDR3 is 13 residues. V lost 4 bases, J lost 2 bases, and 8 bases lay in between. Per the germline V gene, CDR1 is SGDLS and CDR2 is YYNGEE. The CDR3 here is CASSTQDTDTQYF. CDR3 nucleotides: TGTGCCAGCAGCACCCAGGACACAGATACGCAGTATTTT.

The genes are TRBV6-5 and TRBJ1-2; 8 bases agree with TRBD1. Germline CDR1 MNHEY, CDR2 SVGAGI. V was clipped by 10 bases and J by 1 base; unmatched bases: 8. The CDR3 extends over 14 amino acids. In DNA, the CDR3 is TGTGCCACCTTGCCCGACAGGGGTAACTATGGCTACACCTTC. Residues: CATLPDRGNYGYTF.

The rearrangement joins TRBV28 to TRBJ1-1; D is possibly TRBD1 (6 bases). Germline values: CDR1 MDHEN, CDR2 SYDVKM. The CDR3 runs to 14 residues. Trimming removed 10 bases from V and 0 bases from J, with 15 bases in between. Here the CDR3 reads CATTRTVLNTEAFF. Here the CDR3 DNA reads TGTGCCACTACTCGGACAGTCTTGAACACTGAAGCTTTCTTT.

This sequence joins TRBV6-5 and TRBJ1-1; D possibly corresponds to TRBD1 (6 bases). The V gene's germline CDR1 is MNHEY and CDR2 SVGAGI. Trimming cost V 8 bases and J 7 bases, with 14 bases left between them. The CDR3 is made up of 12 amino acids. CDR3 amino acids: CASGGHLSEAFF. The DNA of the CDR3 is TGTGCCAGCGGGGGACACTTGAGTGAAGCTTTCTTT.

The chain joins TRBV6-5 to TRBJ2-1, with D tentatively TRBD2 (7 bases). The ends were cut back, 4 bases at V and 9 bases at J, with 22 bases in the middle. Looked up from germline, CDR1 is MNHEY and CDR2 is SVGAGI. CDR3 length equals 16 residues. This chain's CDR3 is CASSLRGRERLIEQFF. The CDR3 DNA is TGTGCCAGCAGTTTACGGGGGCGGGAGAGGCTGATTGAGCAGTTCTTC.

This chain connects TRBV10-3 to TRBJ2-5, with unresolved D. The CDR3 is 13 amino acids. V dropped 3 bases and J dropped 4 bases, with 9 bases sitting between them. The germline CDR1 and CDR2 sequences are ENHRY and SYGVKD. The CDR3: CAISDVGAETQYF. CDR3 DNA sequence: TGTGCCATCAGTGATGTGGGCGCAGAGACCCAGTACTTC.

The rearrangement uses TRBV18 and TRBJ1-2, with D maybe TRBD1 (5 bases). Germline V gene data show CDR1 as KGHSH and CDR2 as LQKENI. V was cut by 2 bases and J by 0 bases, with 10 bases left in between. The CDR3 extends over 15 amino acids. The CDR3 DNA sequence: TGTGCCAGCTCACCAACGACAGATACTAACTATGGCTACACCTTC. Its translation is CASSPTTDTNYGYTF. The full variable domain, with the rest looked up from reference TRBV18 and TRBJ1-2, is NAGVMQNPRHLVRRRGQEARLRCSPMKGHSHVYWYRQLPEEGLKFMVYLQKENIIDESGMPKERFSAEFPKEGPSILRIQQVVRGDSAAYFCASSPTTDTNYGYTFGSGTRLTVV.

The rearrangement links TRBV27 to TRBJ1-2; possibly TRBD1 for D (5 bases). Trimming stripped 6 bases from V and 4 bases from J, with 18 bases between. This CDR3 is 15 amino acids long. Germline assignment: CDR1 MNHEY and CDR2 SMNVEV (reference sequence). Here the CDR3 reads CASSRTLGGFYGYTF. For the CDR3, the DNA is TGTGCCAGCAGCCGCACCCTGGGGGGATTCTATGGCTACACCTTC.

The V and J genes are TRBV6-6 and TRBJ2-1, with D possibly TRBD2 on 6 matching bases. Trimming removed 0 bases from V and 4 bases from J, with 10 bases in between. There are 15 residues in the CDR3. Germline-derived CDR1 and CDR2 are MNHNY and SVGAGI (reference sequence). CDR3 nucleotides: TGTGCCAGCAGTTACTCTAGCGGAGCTTACAATGAGCAGTTCTTC. It specifies CASSYSSGAYNEQFF.

This chain links TRBV5-1 with TRBJ1-2; D gene unclear. The germline V gene has CDR1 SGHRS and CDR2 YFSETQ. V was pared by 2 bases and J by 10 bases, with 15 bases between. This CDR3 contains 13 residues. The CDR3 is CASSFAAGNDYTF. CDR3 nucleotide sequence: TGCGCCAGCAGCTTTGCGGCTGGCAATGACTACACCTTC.

The rearrangement uses TRBV19 and TRBJ2-1; possible D gene TRBD2, 5 bases. The CDR3 runs to 15 residues. The germline CDR1 and CDR2 sequences are LNHDA and SQIVND (reference sequence). V was cut by 5 bases and J by 0 bases, with 11 bases left in between. The CDR3 region is CASSPDTSSYNEQFF. The CDR3 DNA reads TGTGCCAGTAGTCCCGACACTAGCTCCTACAATGAGCAGTTCTTC. Looking up the rest from reference TRBV19 and TRBJ2-1 gives the full variable domain: DGGITQSPKYLFRKEGQNVTLSCEQNLNHDAMYWYRQDPGQGLRLIYYSQIVNDFQKGDIAEGYSVSREKKESFPLTVTSAQKNPTAFYLCASSPDTSSYNEQFFGPGTRLTVL.

The chain joins TRBV28 to TRBJ1-6; 8 bases are shared with TRBD1. Germline-derived CDR1 and CDR2 are MDHEN and SYDVKM. With V trimmed by 2 bases and J by 11 bases, 5 bases remained unmatched. This CDR3 is 14 amino acids long. Written as DNA, the CDR3 is TGTGCCAGCAGTTTACAGGGGGCAGGTCCACCCCTCCACTTT. It translates to CASSLQGAGPPLHF.

The chain is built from TRBV6-1 and TRBJ2-4; 8 bases map to TRBD1. CDR1 and CDR2 from the germline V gene are MNHNS and SASEGT. This CDR3 contains 14 residues. Trimming at V came to 5 bases and at J to 7 bases, leaving 7 bases not matched to a gene. For the CDR3, the DNA is TGTGCCAGCAGTAACCAGGGGGCGGGCAACATTCAGTACTTC. Protein: CASSNQGAGNIQYF.